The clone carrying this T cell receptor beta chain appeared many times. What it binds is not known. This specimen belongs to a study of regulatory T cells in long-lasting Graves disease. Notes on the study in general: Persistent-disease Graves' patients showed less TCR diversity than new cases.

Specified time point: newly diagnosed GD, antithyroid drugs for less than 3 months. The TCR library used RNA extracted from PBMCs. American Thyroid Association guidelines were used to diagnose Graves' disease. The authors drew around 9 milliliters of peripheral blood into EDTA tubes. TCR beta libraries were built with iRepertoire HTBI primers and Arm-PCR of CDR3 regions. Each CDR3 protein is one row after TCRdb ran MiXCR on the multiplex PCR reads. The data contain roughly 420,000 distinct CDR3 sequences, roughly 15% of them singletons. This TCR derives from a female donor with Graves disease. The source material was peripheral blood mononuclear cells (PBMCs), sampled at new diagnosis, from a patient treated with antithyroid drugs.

CDR3 loop: CSARDNDRGRAPYGYTF. CDR3 nucleotide sequence: TGCAGTGCTAGAGATAATGACAGGGGGCGAGCTCCCTATGGCTACACCTTC. The chain recombines TRBV20-1 with TRBJ1-2; 10 bases map to TRBD1. Per germline, CDR1 DFQATT and CDR2 SNEGSKA (reference sequence). V lost 0 bases and J lost 4; bases outside the gene matches: 11. The CDR3 is 17 amino acids.